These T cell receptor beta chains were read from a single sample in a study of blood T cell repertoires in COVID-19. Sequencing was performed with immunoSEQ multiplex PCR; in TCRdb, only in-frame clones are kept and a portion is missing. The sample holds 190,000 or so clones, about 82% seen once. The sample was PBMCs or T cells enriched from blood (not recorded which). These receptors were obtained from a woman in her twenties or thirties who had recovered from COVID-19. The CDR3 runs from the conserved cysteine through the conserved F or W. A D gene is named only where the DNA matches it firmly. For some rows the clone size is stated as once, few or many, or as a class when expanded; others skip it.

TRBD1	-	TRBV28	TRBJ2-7	CASSRYRGQYEQYF	TGTGCCAGCAGTCGATACAGGGGGCAGTACGAGCAGTACTTC
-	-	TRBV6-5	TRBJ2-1	CASSYSSETGYNEQFF	TGTGCCAGCAGTTACTCGTCGGAGACAGGTTACAATGAGCAGTTCTTC
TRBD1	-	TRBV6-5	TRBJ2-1	CASSTDRGTYNEQFF	TGTGCCAGCAGTACAGACAGGGGGACCTACAATGAGCAGTTCTTC
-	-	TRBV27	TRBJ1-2	CASSWGQSYGYTF	TGTGCCAGCAGTTGGGGGCAGTCCTATGGCTACACCTTC
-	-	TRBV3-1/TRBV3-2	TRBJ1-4	CASSHFAGEGEKLFF	TGTGCCAGCAGCCACTTCGCAGGGGAAGGAGAAAAACTGTTTTTT
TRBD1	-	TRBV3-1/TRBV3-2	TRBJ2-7	CASSHKTQGAFSYEQYF	TGTGCCAGCAGCCATAAGACTCAGGGGGCCTTCTCCTACGAGCAGTACTTC
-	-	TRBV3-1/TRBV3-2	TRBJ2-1	CASSRTGVGQFF	TGTGCCAGCAGCCGTACCGGGGTGGGGCAGTTCTTC
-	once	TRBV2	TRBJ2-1	CASSTGIEQFF	TGTGCCAGCAGTACAGGGATTGAGCAGTTCTTC
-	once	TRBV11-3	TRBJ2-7	CASSLGGGAYEQYF	TGTGCCAGCAGCTTAGGTGGCGGAGCCTACGAGCAGTACTTC
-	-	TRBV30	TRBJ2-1	CAWLPPDRPNEQFF	TGTGCCTGGTTGCCGCCGGACAGACCTAATGAGCAGTTCTTC
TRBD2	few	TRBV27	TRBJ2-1	CASSDDSGSINEQFF	TGTGCCAGCAGCGACGATAGCGGGAGCATCAATGAGCAGTTCTTC
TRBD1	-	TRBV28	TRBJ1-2	CASRHPGGSGYTF	TGTGCCAGCAGGCACCCAGGGGGCTCTGGCTACACCTTC